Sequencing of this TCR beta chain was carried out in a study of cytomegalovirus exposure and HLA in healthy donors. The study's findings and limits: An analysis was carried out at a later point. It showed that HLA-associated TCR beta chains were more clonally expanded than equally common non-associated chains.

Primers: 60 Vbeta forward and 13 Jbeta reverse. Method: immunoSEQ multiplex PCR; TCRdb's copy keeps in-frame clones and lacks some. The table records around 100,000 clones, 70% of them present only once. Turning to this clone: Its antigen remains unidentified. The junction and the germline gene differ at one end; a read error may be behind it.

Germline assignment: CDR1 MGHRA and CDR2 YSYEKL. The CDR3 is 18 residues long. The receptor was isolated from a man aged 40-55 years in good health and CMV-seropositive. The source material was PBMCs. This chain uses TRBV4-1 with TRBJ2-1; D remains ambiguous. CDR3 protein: CASSQVRSALRSYNDQFF. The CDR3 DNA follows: TGCGCCAGCAGCCAAGTTCGGTCAGCGCTCCGCTCCTACAATGATCAGTTCTTC.